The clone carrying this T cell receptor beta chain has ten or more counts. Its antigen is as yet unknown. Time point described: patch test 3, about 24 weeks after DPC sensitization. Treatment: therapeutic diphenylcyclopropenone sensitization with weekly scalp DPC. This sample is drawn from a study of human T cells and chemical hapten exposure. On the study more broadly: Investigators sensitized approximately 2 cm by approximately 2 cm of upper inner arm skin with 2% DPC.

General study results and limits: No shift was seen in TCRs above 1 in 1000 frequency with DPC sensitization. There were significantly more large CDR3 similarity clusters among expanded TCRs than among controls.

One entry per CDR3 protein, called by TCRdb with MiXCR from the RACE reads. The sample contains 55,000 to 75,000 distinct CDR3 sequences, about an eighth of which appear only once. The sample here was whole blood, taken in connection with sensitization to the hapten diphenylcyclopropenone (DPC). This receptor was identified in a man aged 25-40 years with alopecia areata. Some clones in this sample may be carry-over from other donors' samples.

This CDR3 is CASSLDPGSTTEAFF. The CDR3 DNA follows: TGTGCCAGCAGCTTAGATCCGGGGAGTACGACTGAAGCTTTCTTT. This chain connects TRBV11-2 to TRBJ1-1; D remains ambiguous. Germline V gives CDR1 SGHAT, CDR2 FQNNGV. With 0 bases removed from V and 5 bases from J, the gap between germline ends came to 13 bases. This CDR3 region has 15 residues. Full variable domain (rest looked up from reference TRBV11-2 and TRBJ1-1): EAGVAQSPRYKIIEKRQSVAFWCNPISGHATLYWYQQILGQGPKLLIQFQNNGVVDDSQLPKDRFSAERLKGVDSTLKIQPAKLEDSAVYLCASSLDPGSTTEAFFGQGTRLTVV.